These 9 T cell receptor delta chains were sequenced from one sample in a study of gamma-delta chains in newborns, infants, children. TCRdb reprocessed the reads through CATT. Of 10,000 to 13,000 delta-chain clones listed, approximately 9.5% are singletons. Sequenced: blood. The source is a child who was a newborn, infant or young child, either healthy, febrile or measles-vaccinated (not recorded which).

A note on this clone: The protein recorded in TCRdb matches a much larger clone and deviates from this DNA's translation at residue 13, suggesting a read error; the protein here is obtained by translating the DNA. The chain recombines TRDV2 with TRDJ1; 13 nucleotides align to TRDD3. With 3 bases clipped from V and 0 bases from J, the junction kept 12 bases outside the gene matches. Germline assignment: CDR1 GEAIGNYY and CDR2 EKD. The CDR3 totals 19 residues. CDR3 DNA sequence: TGTGCCTGTGACCCTGTACTGGGGGATACGCGACGGGACACCGATAAACTCATCTTT. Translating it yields CACDPVLGDTRRDTDKLIF.

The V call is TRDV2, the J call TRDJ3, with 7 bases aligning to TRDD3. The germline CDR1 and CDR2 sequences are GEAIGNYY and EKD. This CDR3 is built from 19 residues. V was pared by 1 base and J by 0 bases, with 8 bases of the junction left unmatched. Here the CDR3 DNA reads TGTGCCTGTGACACGCTGGGGGTTCAGAGCTCCTGGGACACCCGACAGATGTTTTTC. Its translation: CACDTLGVQSSWDTRQMFF.

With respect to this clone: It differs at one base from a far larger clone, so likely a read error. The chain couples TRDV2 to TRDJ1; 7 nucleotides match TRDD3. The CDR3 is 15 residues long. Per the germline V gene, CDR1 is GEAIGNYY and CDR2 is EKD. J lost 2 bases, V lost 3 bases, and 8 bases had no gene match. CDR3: CACDALLGWTDKLIF. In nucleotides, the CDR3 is TGTGCCTGTGACGCCTTACTGGGGTGGACCGATAAACTCATCTTT.

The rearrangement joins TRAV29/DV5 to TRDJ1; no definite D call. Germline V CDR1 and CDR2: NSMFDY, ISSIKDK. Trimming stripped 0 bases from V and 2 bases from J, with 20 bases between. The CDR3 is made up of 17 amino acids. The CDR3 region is CAASARDDGHSTDKLIF. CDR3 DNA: TGTGCAGCAAGCGCGAGGGACGATGGACACTCTACCGATAAACTCATCTTT.

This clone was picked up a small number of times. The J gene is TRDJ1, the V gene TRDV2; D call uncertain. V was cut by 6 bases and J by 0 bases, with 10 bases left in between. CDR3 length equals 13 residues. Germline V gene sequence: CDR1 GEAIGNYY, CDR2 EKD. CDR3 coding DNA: TGTGCCTGTCGCCTGCAGTACACCGATAAACTCATCTTT. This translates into CACRLQYTDKLIF.

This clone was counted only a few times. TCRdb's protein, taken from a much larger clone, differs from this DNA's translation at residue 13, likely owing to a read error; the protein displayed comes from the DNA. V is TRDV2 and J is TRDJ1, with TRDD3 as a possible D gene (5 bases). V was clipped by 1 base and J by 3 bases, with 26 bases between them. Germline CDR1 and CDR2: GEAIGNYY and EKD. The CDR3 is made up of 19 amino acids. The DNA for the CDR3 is TGTGCCTGTGACACGCTTCGGACCGGGAATATACGAGCGCCCGATAAACTCATCTTT. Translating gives CACDTLRTGNIRAPDKLIF.

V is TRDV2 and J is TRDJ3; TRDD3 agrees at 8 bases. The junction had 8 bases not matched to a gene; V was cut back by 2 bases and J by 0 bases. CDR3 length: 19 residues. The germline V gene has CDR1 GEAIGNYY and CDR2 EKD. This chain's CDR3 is CACDKVLGGTSWDTRQMFF. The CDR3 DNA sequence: TGTGCCTGTGACAAAGTACTGGGGGGTACCTCCTGGGACACCCGACAGATGTTTTTC.

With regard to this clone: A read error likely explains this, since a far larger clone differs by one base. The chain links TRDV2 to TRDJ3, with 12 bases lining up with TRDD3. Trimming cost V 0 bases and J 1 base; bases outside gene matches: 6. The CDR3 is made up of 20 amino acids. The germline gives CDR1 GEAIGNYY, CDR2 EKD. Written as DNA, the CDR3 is TGTGCCTGTGACACCGCCACTGGGGGATACAAGTCCTGGGACACCCGACAGATGTTTTTC. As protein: CACDTATGGYKSWDTRQMFF.

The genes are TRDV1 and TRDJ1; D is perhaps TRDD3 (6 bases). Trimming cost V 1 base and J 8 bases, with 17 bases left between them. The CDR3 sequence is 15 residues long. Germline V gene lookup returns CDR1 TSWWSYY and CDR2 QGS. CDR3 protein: CALGEQRDIIVKLIF. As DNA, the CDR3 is TGTGCTCTTGGGGAACAAAGGGATATCATTGTCAAACTCATCTTT.